This TCR beta chain was retrieved from a study of T cell responses to AZD1222 COVID-19 vaccine. Method: immunoSEQ multiplex PCR; TCRdb's copy keeps in-frame clones and lacks some. The table lists fewer than 200,000 clones, around 88% of them singletons. This sequence originates from an adult in good health. This specimen consisted of peripheral blood, obtained on day 0 of AZD1222 vaccination.

CDR3 loop: CASLTGLRDSPLHF. CDR3 nucleotides: TGTGCCAGCCTAACTGGGCTTCGGGATTCACCCCTCCACTTT. This chain connects TRBV28 to TRBJ1-6; D is ambiguous. Looked up from germline, CDR1 is MDHEN and CDR2 is SYDVKM. The CDR3 covers 14 residues. V lost 8 bases and J 8 bases, leaving 16 bases between the germline ends. The whole variable domain, remainder taken from reference TRBV28 and TRBJ1-6, is DVKVTQSSRYLVKRTGEKVFLECVQDMDHENMFWYRQDPGLGLRLIYFSYDVKMKEKGDIPEGYSVSREKKERFSLILESASTNQTSMYLCASLTGLRDSPLHFGNGTRLTVT.